Listed below are T cell receptor beta chains from one sample, sequenced in a study of T cell changes during pregnancy in multiple sclerosis. Clones were read by immunoSEQ multiplex PCR, and TCRdb kept only the in-frame ones, dropping some. The table shows more than 85,000 clones, with more than 80% occurring only once. This specimen consisted of peripheral blood, obtained in the second trimester of pregnancy. The receptors here all came from a female donor with multiple sclerosis, enrolled in a pregnancy study. The conserved cysteine and the conserved F or W are not part of the CDR3 here.

>TRBV11-3|TRBJ2-3
ASSLERYTDTQY
>TRBV9|TRBJ2-5
ASSATGGWETQY
>TRBV6-1|TRBJ2-5
ASSGGLAGQETQY
>TRBV27|TRBJ2-7
ASRRVLQGTELYEQY
>TRBV19|TRBJ1-5
ASSMPGDQPQH
>TRBV30|TRBJ1-5
AWSSQGGNQPQH
>TRBV6-1|TRBJ2-1
ASKAGLADNEQF
>TRBV19|TRBJ2-3
ASGGRWDTQY
>TRBV28|TRBJ2-7
ASRSQGTYEQY
>TRBV19|TRBJ2-1
ASRAGQKSSYNEQF
>TRBV6-1|TRBJ2-1
ASSENTINNEQF
>TRBV6-6|TRBJ2-7
ASSSRQGAYEQY
>TRBV4-2|TRBJ1-2
ASSLQGADGYT
>TRBV16|TRBJ2-4
ASSHLTGAKNIQY
>TRBV28|TRBJ1-5
ASRTSGAAQPQH
>TRBV5-6|TRBJ2-7
ASSASSRGPSREQY
>TRBV19|TRBJ2-3
ASSPLAGGLKDTQY
>TRBV7-8|TRBJ1-1
ATTTTGIFTEAF
>TRBV11-3|TRBJ2-1
ASSLATSGRHEQF
>TRBV7-9|TRBJ2-3
ASSSDRGYSTDTQY
>TRBV28|TRBJ2-7
ASSLPWLAGVYEQY
>TRBV5-4|TRBJ1-2
ASSLGSANYGYT
>TRBV7-3|TRBJ2-2
ASSQLGLDTGELF